The clone carrying this T cell receptor beta chain has more than one count but fewer than ten. Its antigen remains unidentified. The V segment lost 6 bases and the J segment 9 bases; nucleotides outside the gene matches: 7. The CDR3 contains 13 residues. The germline gives CDR1 SNHLY, CDR2 FYNNEI. Treatment specified: roughly 10-day PBMC culture with coronavirus spike peptide pools or control peptides (ViraFEST assay). These data are taken from a study of vaccination and CD4 T cells after COVID-19. About the study: By nasal swab PCR, the convalescent patients were SARS-CoV-2 positive, with several mild cases and one severe. The post-vaccine samples came a median roughly 79 days after dose two (range 14 to 241). Study results and limitations: In convalescent patients, 304 of 307 vaccine-specific clones were mono-reactive for SARS-CoV-2 spike. Reactive clonotype counts went from median about 20 after infection to approximately 38 after vaccination, nonsignificantly.

Cultured CD4+ T cells had their DNA profiled by the Oncomine TCR Beta short-read assay. TCRdb passed the PCR reads through MiXCR, listing each CDR3 protein once. The sample lists some 14,000 distinct CDR3 sequences, under 65% occurring once. This chain uses TRBV2 with TRBJ2-1; 8 positions match TRBD1. The sequence derives from a human donor who had recovered from COVID-19. Sequencing input: CD4+ T cells from blood, cultured in vitro. Here the CDR3 DNA reads TGTGCCAGCAGGGGAGACAGGGGTGGTGAGCAGTTCTTC. This codes for CASRGDRGGEQFF.